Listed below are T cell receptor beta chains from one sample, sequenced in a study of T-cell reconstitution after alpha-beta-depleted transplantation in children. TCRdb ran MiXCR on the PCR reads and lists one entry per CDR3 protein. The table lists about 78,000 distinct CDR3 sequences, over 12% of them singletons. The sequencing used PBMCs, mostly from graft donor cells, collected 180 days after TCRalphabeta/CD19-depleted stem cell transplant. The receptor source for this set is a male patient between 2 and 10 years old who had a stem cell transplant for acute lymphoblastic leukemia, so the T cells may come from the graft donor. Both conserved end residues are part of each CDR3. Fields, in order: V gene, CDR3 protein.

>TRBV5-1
CASSAWTGGGSDTQYF
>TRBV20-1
CSARDRTGVGGNTIYF
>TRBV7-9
CASAGAGWGPYYYEQYF
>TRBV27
CASKTASSYNSPLHF
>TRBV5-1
CASSLEGGGTRPQHF
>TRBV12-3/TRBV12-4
CASSFAGPYEQYF
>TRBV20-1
CSARDLDIYKNIQYF
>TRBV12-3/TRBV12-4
CASSRGDSNQPQHF
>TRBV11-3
CASSRGTYFQETQYF
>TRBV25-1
CASSRITGRETEAFF
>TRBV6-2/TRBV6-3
CASSYPGHTRSYGYTF
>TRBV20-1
CSAGGLAGLGTDTQYF
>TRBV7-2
CASSPRFYGDSYGYTF
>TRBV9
CASSVADRARDIQYF
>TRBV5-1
CASSPRGYEQFF
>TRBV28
CASRWTRVFYEQYF
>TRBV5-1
CASSLKKGQGVFLYEQYF
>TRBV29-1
CSVEAVSFPYEQYF
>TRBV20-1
CSAARADEQYF
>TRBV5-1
CASSSTRLARGDTQYF
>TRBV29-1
CSARARTGNWNYGYTF
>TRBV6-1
CASSGSFFGVYEQYF
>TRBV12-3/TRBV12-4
CASSRETGTKQFF
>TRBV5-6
CASSFLWKGVDTEAFF
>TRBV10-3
CAISEMEGVSSGNTIYF
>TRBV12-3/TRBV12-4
CASSRDSPLHF
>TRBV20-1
CSAREQNNYGYTF
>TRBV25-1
CASSWGVGYEQYF
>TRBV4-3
CASSQGLAAGRKTQYF
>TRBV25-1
CASSWGSNQPQHF
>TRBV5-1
CASSLGGIADTQYF
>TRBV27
CTSSPLADTQYF
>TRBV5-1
CASLEETGTFNEQFF
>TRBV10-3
CAISFGELAKNIQYF
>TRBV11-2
CASSSHPYQETQYF
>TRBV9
CASSLLGAGGSDTQYF
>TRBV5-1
CASSFGQISYEQYF
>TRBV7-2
CASSNAGVQPQHF
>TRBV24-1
CATSAPTSGSYNEQFF
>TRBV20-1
CSARDLRTTPLDTQYF